This passage covers 26 T cell receptor beta chains from one sample sequenced in a study of control samples from healthy donors and cancer patients. TCRdb keeps only in-frame clones here, not all; method: immunoSEQ multiplex PCR. The table lists 120,000 or so clones, over 75% of them singletons, with 1.5% to 2% in the top ten. The material sequenced was blood. The receptors come from a man aged 18 to 29 in good health.

The chain couples TRBV7-9 to TRBJ1-5; D call uncertain. The CDR3 length is 12 residues. The V end was cut by 5 bases, the J end by 5 bases, with 7 bases between. The V gene's germline CDR1 is SEHNR and CDR2 FQNEAQ (reference sequence). The CDR3 region is CASSEGYQPQHF. The CDR3 bases are TGTGCCAGCAGCGAAGGTTATCAGCCCCAGCATTTT.

V is TRBV5-1 and J is TRBJ2-3; the D is unclear. The V gene lost 4 bases and the J gene lost 1 base, with 13 bases spanning the gap. This CDR3 is built from 15 residues. Germline V gives CDR1 SGHRS, CDR2 YFSETQ. CDR3 bases: TGCGCCAGCAGCCTAGGACGGTTGGGCACAGATACGCAGTATTTT. Amino acids: CASSLGRLGTDTQYF. The entire variable domain, with the rest obtained from reference TRBV5-1 and TRBJ2-3, is as follows: KAGVTQTPRYLIKTRGQQVTLSCSPISGHRSVSWYQQTPGQGLQFLFEYFSETQRNKGNFPGRFSGRQFSNSRSEMNVSTLELGDSALYLCASSLGRLGTDTQYFGPGTRLTVL.

This rearrangement joins TRBV5-1 to TRBJ2-7, with D hard to call. CDR3 length: 12 amino acids. V lost 1 base to trimming and J lost 2 bases, with 4 bases between them. Germline assignment: CDR1 SGHRS and CDR2 YFSETQ. The CDR3 DNA is TGCGCCAGCAGCTTGAACCCCTACGAGCAGTACTTC. Amino acid sequence: CASSLNPYEQYF.

The table lists this clone with a few counts. The J gene is TRBJ1-6, the V gene TRBV28; 8 nucleotides agree with TRBD1. With V trimmed by 1 base and J by 1 base, 12 bases remained unmatched. CDR1 is MDHEN, CDR2 SYDVKM, per germline. The CDR3 runs to 20 residues. The CDR3 DNA reads as TGTGCCAGCAGTTTATTTTATAGGGGCAGGGGGCGTTCCTATAATTCACCCCTCCACTTT. Its protein is CASSLFYRGRGRSYNSPLHF.

The chain employs TRBV27 and TRBJ1-2; D unclear. Per the germline V gene, CDR1 is MNHEY and CDR2 is SMNVEV (reference sequence). This CDR3 contains 15 residues. Trimming took 8 bases from V and 5 from J, leaving 21 bases between them. The CDR3 here is CASRNPSTGHYGYTF. The CDR3 bases are TGTGCCAGCCGAAATCCATCGACGGGCCATTATGGCTACACCTTC.

The J gene is TRBJ1-1, the V gene TRBV19, with TRBD1 matching over 7 bases. Germline-derived CDR1 and CDR2 are LNHDA and SQIVND (reference sequence). J lost 3 bases, V lost 7 bases, and 17 bases had no gene match. This CDR3 contains 17 residues. The CDR3 DNA reads TGTGCCAGTATTGGAAGGCCGGAGGGACAGTGGGACACTGAAGCTTTCTTT. It specifies CASIGRPEGQWDTEAFF. The whole variable domain, remainder taken from reference TRBV19 and TRBJ1-1, is DGGITQSPKYLFRKEGQNVTLSCEQNLNHDAMYWYRQDPGQGLRLIYYSQIVNDFQKGDIAEGYSVSREKKESFPLTVTSAQKNPTAFYLCASIGRPEGQWDTEAFFGQGTRLTVV.

The V call is TRBV9, the J call TRBJ1-5; tentatively, D is TRBD1 (5 bases). The germline V and J ends were trimmed by 0 bases and 3 bases, with 10 bases remaining between them. The CDR3 has 15 residues. CDR1 and CDR2 from the germline V gene are SGDLS and YYNGEE. CDR3: CASSVGGGVNQPQHF. The DNA of the CDR3 is TGTGCCAGCAGCGTAGGAGGAGGGGTCAATCAGCCCCAGCATTTT. Together with reference TRBV9 and TRBJ1-5, the CDR3 gives the full variable domain: DSGVTQTPKHLITATGQRVTLRCSPRSGDLSVYWYQQSLDQGLQFLIQYYNGEERAKGNILERFSAQQFPDLHSELNLSSLELGDSALYFCASSVGGGVNQPQHFGDGTRLSIL.

In this sample, this clone turned up once. The rearrangement joins TRBV6-6 to TRBJ2-7; D may correspond to TRBD1 or TRBD2 (5 bases each). Germline CDR1 and CDR2: MNHNY and SVGAGI (reference sequence). V was cut by 6 bases and J by 2 bases, with 17 bases left in between. The CDR3 covers 15 residues. The DNA for the CDR3 is TGTGCCAGCAGAAAAGGGACGGAACAAACCTACGAGCAGTACTTC. Translating gives CASRKGTEQTYEQYF.

The chain carries TRBV7-3 and TRBJ2-3; 11 bases match TRBD2. V shed 5 bases, J shed 5 bases, and the junction held 12 bases outside the gene matches. Germline assignment: CDR1 SGHTA and CDR2 FQGTGA. The CDR3 contains 17 residues. CDR3: CASSLLGVAGGGDTQYF. The CDR3 DNA reads TGTGCCAGCAGCCTTCTAGGGGTAGCGGGAGGGGGAGATACGCAGTATTTT.

V usage is TRBV2 and J usage is TRBJ2-7; unclear D gene. The germline V and J ends were trimmed by 3 bases and 3 bases, with 12 bases remaining between them. There are 14 residues in the CDR3. In germline, CDR1 is SNHLY, CDR2 FYNNEI. For the CDR3, the DNA is TGTGCCAGCAGTGATTCCTACCAAAACTACGAGCAGTACTTC. This encodes CASSDSYQNYEQYF.

The chain has TRBV15 and TRBJ2-1; the match to TRBD2 covers 8 bases. CDR1 is LNHNV, CDR2 YYDKDF, per germline (reference sequence). The V gene end was trimmed by 0 bases and the J gene end by 0 bases; junction bases not matched to a gene: 13. The CDR3 runs to 20 residues. The CDR3 protein is CATSRDLSSGGRSSYNEQFF. The CDR3 DNA reads as TGTGCCACCAGCAGAGATCTATCGTCGGGAGGGCGTAGCTCCTACAATGAGCAGTTCTTC.

This chain links TRBV19 with TRBJ2-5; D might be TRBD1 (6 bases). V lost 11 bases and J lost 3, with 10 bases in between. CDR1 and CDR2 (germline): LNHDA, SQIVND (reference sequence). The CDR3 has 11 residues. The CDR3 DNA reads as TGTGCCGCGAAGGGGGAAGAGACCCAGTACTTC. The encoded protein is CAAKGEETQYF.

This chain links TRBV11-3 with TRBJ1-5; 10 bases fit TRBD1. V was pared by 5 bases and J by 2 bases, with 15 bases of the junction left unmatched. From germline, CDR1 is SGHNT and CDR2 YENEEA. This CDR3 spans 19 amino acids. The DNA of the CDR3 is TGTGCCAGCAGCAGCGGGCCGGGACAGGGGTTGGTTGGCAATCAGCCCCAGCATTTT. Protein product: CASSSGPGQGLVGNQPQHF.

The chain is built from TRBV4-2 and TRBJ2-1, with D perhaps matching TRBD1 (5 bases). Trimming took off 5 bases at V and 7 bases at J, with 12 bases between the two ends. CDR1 LGHNA and CDR2 YNFKEQ come from the germline V gene. The CDR3 length is 13 residues. The CDR3 here is CASSSNQGNEQFF. In DNA form, the CDR3 reads TGTGCCAGCAGCTCAAACCAGGGAAATGAGCAGTTCTTC.

The rearrangement links TRBV7-2 to TRBJ2-1; 9 bases map to TRBD1. CDR1 and CDR2 from the germline V gene are SGHTA and FQGNSA. The CDR3 is 14 residues long. The V gene end was trimmed by 1 base and the J gene end by 8 bases; junction bases not matched to a gene: 3. CDR3 sequence: CASSLEGQGDEQFF. The CDR3 coding sequence is TGTGCCAGCAGCTTAGAGGGACAGGGTGATGAGCAGTTCTTC. The variable domain in full, completed from reference TRBV7-2 and TRBJ2-1, reads GAGVSQSPSNKVTEKGKDVELRCDPISGHTALYWYRQSLGQGLEFLIYFQGNSAPDKSGLPSDRFSAERTGGSVSTLTIQRTQQEDSAVYLCASSLEGQGDEQFFGPGTRLTVL.

V and J are TRBV7-8 and TRBJ2-7; D unclear. The germline gives CDR1 SGHVS, CDR2 FQNEAQ. Between the trimmed V and J ends, which lost 1 base and 8 bases, there was a span of 15 bases. CDR3 size: 14 residues. The CDR3 here is CASSLDNSLLQQYF. The CDR3 coding sequence is TGTGCCAGCAGCTTAGACAATTCCCTTCTCCAGCAGTACTTC. Together with reference TRBV7-8 and TRBJ2-7, the CDR3 gives the full variable domain: GAGVSQSPRYKVAKRGQDVALRCDPISGHVSLFWYQQALGQGPEFLTYFQNEAQLDKSGLPSDRFFAERPEGSVSTLKIQRTQQEDSAVYLCASSLDNSLLQQYFGPGTRLTVT.

This rearrangement joins TRBV5-4 to TRBJ1-6; D is possibly TRBD1 (5 bases). The CDR3 loop spans 12 amino acids. Germline values: CDR1 SGHNT, CDR2 YYREEE (reference sequence). V lost 10 bases and J 7 bases, leaving 12 bases between the germline ends. DNA for the CDR3: TGTGCCGGACATCAGCCGAATTCACCCCTCCACTTT. Translating it yields CAGHQPNSPLHF.

This clone was picked up one time. The J gene is TRBJ1-1, the V gene TRBV27; D not resolved. This CDR3 contains 14 residues. Germline assignment: CDR1 MNHEY and CDR2 SMNVEV (reference sequence). V was clipped by 5 bases and J by 0 bases, with 10 bases between them. The CDR3 sequence is CASSKGQMNTEAFF. In DNA form, the CDR3 reads TGTGCCAGCAGTAAAGGGCAGATGAACACTGAAGCTTTCTTT.

V is TRBV6-2 or TRBV6-3 and J is TRBJ1-1; D gene ambiguous. The CDR3 has 13 amino acids. Looked up from germline, CDR1 is MNHEY and CDR2 is SVGEGT. V dropped 3 bases and J dropped 0 bases, with 5 bases sitting between them. The CDR3 DNA is TGTGCCAGCAGTTATTCCATGAACACTGAAGCTTTCTTT. Protein: CASSYSMNTEAFF.

The chain uses TRBV11-2 and TRBJ2-1, with D perhaps matching TRBD2 (5 bases). Germline V lookup: CDR1 SGHAT, CDR2 FQNNGV. This CDR3 spans 15 amino acids. Between the trimmed V and J ends, which lost 3 bases and 7 bases, there was a span of 16 bases. The CDR3 DNA reads TGTGCCAGCAGCTTTAGGGCCTTAAGGGAGAATGAGCAGTTCTTC. Translating it yields CASSFRALRENEQFF.

The chain carries TRBV6-5 and TRBJ1-1; the D is unclear. Germline V CDR1 and CDR2: MNHEY, SVGAGI. The CDR3 is made up of 13 amino acids. The ends were cut back, 7 bases at V and 1 base at J, with 10 bases in the middle. CDR3 nucleotide sequence: TGTGCCAGCATGAGGCAGTCGAACACTGAAGCTTTCTTT. It specifies CASMRQSNTEAFF.

The genes are TRBV19 and TRBJ2-1; D is perhaps TRBD2 (6 bases). Germline V gene sequence: CDR1 LNHDA, CDR2 SQIVND (reference sequence). There are 17 residues in the CDR3. Trimming left V 3 bases short and J 0 bases short, with 15 bases between. This chain's CDR3 is CASSMMGLKSSYNEQFF. CDR3 nucleotide sequence: TGTGCCAGTAGTATGATGGGACTTAAGAGCTCCTACAATGAGCAGTTCTTC.

This sequence joins TRBV7-3 and TRBJ2-2; D is possibly TRBD1 or TRBD2 (6 bases each). Germline loops: CDR1 SGHTA, CDR2 FQGTGA. This CDR3 has 15 amino acids. The germline V and J ends were trimmed by 2 bases and 7 bases, with 14 bases remaining between them. The CDR3 reads CASSLAGEVHGELFF. The CDR3 coding sequence is TGTGCCAGCAGCTTAGCAGGGGAGGTTCACGGGGAGCTGTTTTTT.

This clone was seen only once. The gene calls are TRBV6-5 and TRBJ1-1; perhaps TRBD1 as D (6 bases). The V end lost 6 bases, the J end lost 0 bases, and 11 bases lay between the germline ends. There are 14 residues in the CDR3. Germline lookup yields CDR1 MNHEY and CDR2 SVGAGI. The CDR3 protein is CASRWGHLNTEAFF. Here the CDR3 DNA reads TGTGCCAGCAGATGGGGACATTTGAACACTGAAGCTTTCTTT.

This chain joins TRBV29-1 and TRBJ2-6; D is unclear. Germline lookup yields CDR1 SQVTM and CDR2 ANQGSEA. V lost 6 bases, J lost 4 bases, and 10 bases lay in between. CDR3 length equals 13 residues. DNA for the CDR3: TGCAGCGTCGGGCAACGAGGGGCCAACGTCCTGACTTTC. Its protein is CSVGQRGANVLTF.

The chain recombines TRBV25-1 with TRBJ2-1, with D possibly TRBD1 on 6 matching bases. Germline V CDR1 and CDR2: MGHDK, SYGVNS. Between the trimmed V and J ends, which lost 3 bases and 6 bases, there was a span of 12 bases. CDR3 length equals 14 residues. CDR3 nucleotides: TGTGCCAGCAGTGAGTCAGGGGCCGGCAATGAGCAGTTCTTC. Residues: CASSESGAGNEQFF.